Included here is one T cell receptor (beta chain) sequence, with context. The antigen this receptor binds is unknown. Per-base quality was not reported, and no clone a single base away is much larger than it. This entry is derived from a study of PD-L1 blockade in urothelial cancer (dated 2017 in TCRdb). At the level of the whole study: Every patient began therapy in about 2014 and was given atezolizumab 1,200 mg intravenously every 3 weeks. About nine tenths of the roughly 29 patients were identified as males with urothelial cancer of bladder origin, and a prior smoking history was reported by 18 of 29 patients. Patients had an ECOG performance status of 0 or 1 and had received between 0 and 3 prior chemotherapy regimens. Blood samples were analyzed 3 weeks after the start of treatment (second dose) and 6 weeks after the start of treatment. Blood samples yielded a median of about 150,000 T cells and roughly 83,000 unique TCRs, with median clonality around 0.083. An exploratory multi-omic analysis was conducted of the somatic, immune and clinical correlates of response to PD-L1 blockade with atezolizumab in urothelial cancer. Pretreatment tumor samples and matched peripheral blood, collected serially before and after atezolizumab treatment, underwent TCR sequencing. Durable clinical benefit meant progression-free survival longer than 6 months, and TCR features were also tested against progression-free and overall survival. In the same patients, pretreatment tumors underwent whole exome sequencing and RNA sequencing in addition to TCR sequencing. Eight to ten patients achieved durable clinical benefit and approximately 20 did not. Just over 28 patients had pretreatment blood TCR-seq, roughly 24 had at least one posttreatment blood collection, and roughly 24 had tumor TCR-seq.

Each PCR received spiked-in synthetic TCR analog templates so that absolute template abundance could be estimated from read counts. The immunoSEQ assay used bias-controlled V and J gene primers to amplify TCRbeta CDR3 regions from genomic DNA. Sequencing of rearranged TCRbeta segments was performed at approximately 20X coverage. The published analysis was carried out like this. Sequencing errors were corrected by clustering, and CDR3s were annotated against IMGT so that V, D and J genes could be assigned. Downstream analyses used only productive TCRbeta rearrangements and left out out-of-frame or stop-codon sequences. Clonality was computed as one minus Shannon entropy normalized by the log of the number of unique productive sequences. Clones differing between time points or between blood and tumor were identified by Fisher's exact test with Benjamini-Hochberg correction at adjusted p below 0.01. TCRdb's version of the immuneACCESS table is confined to in-frame rearrangements and falls short of the full clone set. An unresolved V gene accounts for under half of the shortfall where checked; the remainder is of unknown origin. V, J and clone size are those of that table, while D and trimming were read from the DNA. The sample yields about 95,000 clones; around 86% were counted once. The ten largest make up 2% to 2.5% of the sample.

Here is what the overall study found, with its caveats: Patients with durable benefit showed greater expansion of tumor-associated TCR clones in peripheral blood 3 weeks after starting treatment (n of about 20, p = 0.022). Improved progression-free and overall survival was found to be associated with pretreatment peripheral blood TCR clonality below the median. Small sample size (n ≈ 29) and many exploratory analyses mean the results are intended to be hypothesis-generating.

Interpreted using the paper, the time point label stands for: pretreatment peripheral blood. The cohort included under 35 patients with locally advanced or metastatic urothelial carcinoma who were treated at Memorial Sloan Kettering on a trial protocol. Peripheral blood mononuclear cells were collected from each patient pretreatment and during treatment, giving between 1 and 8 total time points per patient. The Qiagen DNeasy Blood extraction kit was used to purify genomic DNA from total PBMCs and from tumor samples. PBMCs were collected pretreatment and during treatment, and were isolated and stored as previously described. From cysteine to phenylalanine, the CDR3 is 14 amino acids long. The DNA shown is the 42-base CDR3, in frame from base 1. The germline V gene sets CDR1 to SGDLS and CDR2 to YYNGEE. A distance of 9 bases separates the germline ends of V and J, which lose 1 base and 5 bases respectively.

The rearrangement combines TRBV9 with TRBJ1-4; the D gene cannot be resolved reliably. The sequencing used PBMCs, collected around atezolizumab (anti-PD-L1) treatment. This TCR came from a man between 60 and 75 years old with urothelial cancer. The DNA sequence follows: TGTGCCAGCAGCGTAAACCCGGGAAATGAAAAACTGTTTTTT. This gives the protein CASSVNPGNEKLFF. With the rest looked up from the reference TRBV9 and TRBJ1-4 genes rather than sequenced, the full variable domain is DSGVTQTPKHLITATGQRVTLRCSPRSGDLSVYWYQQSLDQGLQFLIQYYNGEERAKGNILERFSAQQFPDLHSELNLSSLELGDSALYFCASSVNPGNEKLFFGSGTQLSVL.